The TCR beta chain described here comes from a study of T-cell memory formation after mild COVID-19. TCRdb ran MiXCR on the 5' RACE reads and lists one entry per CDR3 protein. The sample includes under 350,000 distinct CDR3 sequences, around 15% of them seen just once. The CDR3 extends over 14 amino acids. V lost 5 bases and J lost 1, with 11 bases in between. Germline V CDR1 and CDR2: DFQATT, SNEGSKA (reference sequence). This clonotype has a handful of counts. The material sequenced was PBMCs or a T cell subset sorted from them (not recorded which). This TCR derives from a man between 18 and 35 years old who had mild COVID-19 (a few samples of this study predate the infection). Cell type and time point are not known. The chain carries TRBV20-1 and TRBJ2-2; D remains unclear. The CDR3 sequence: CSARVAGNTGELFF. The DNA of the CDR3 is TGCAGTGCTCGGGTGGCAGGGAACACCGGGGAGCTGTTTTTT.